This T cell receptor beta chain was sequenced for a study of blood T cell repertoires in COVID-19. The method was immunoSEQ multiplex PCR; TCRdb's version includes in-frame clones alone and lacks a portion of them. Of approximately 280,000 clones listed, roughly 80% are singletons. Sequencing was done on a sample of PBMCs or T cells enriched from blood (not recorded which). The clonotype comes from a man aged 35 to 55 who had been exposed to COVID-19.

CDR3 coding DNA: TGTGCCAGCAGCCGGACTAGCGGGGGCGGGGAGCTGTTTTTT. Translation: CASSRTSGGGELFF. The chain joins TRBV3-1 (or the pseudogene TRBV3-2) to TRBJ2-2, with 13 bases identical to TRBD2. Trimming removed 4 bases from V and 7 bases from J; junction bases left unmatched: 0. Per germline, CDR1 LGHDT and CDR2 YNNKEL (reference sequence). This CDR3 comprises 14 residues.